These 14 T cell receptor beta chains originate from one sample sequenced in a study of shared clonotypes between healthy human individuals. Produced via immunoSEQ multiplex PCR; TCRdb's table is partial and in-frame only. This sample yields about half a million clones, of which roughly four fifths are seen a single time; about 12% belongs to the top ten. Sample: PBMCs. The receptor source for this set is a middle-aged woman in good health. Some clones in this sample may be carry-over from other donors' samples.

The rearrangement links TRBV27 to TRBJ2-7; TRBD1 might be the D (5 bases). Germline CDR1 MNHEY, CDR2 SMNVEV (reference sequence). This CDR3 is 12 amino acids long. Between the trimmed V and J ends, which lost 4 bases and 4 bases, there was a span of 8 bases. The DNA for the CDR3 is TGTGCCAGCAGTTCAGGGTTTTACGAGCAGTACTTC. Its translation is CASSSGFYEQYF.

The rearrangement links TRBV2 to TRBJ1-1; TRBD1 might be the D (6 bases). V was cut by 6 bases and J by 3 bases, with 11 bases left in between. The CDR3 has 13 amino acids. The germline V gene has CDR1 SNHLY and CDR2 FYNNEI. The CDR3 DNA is TGTGCCAGCAGGGCGAACAGGGACACTGAAGCTTTCTTT. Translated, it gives CASRANRDTEAFF. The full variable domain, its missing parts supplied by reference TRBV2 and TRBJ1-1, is EPEVTQTPSHQVTQMGQEVILRCVPISNHLYFYWYRQILGQKVEFLVSFYNNEISEKSEIFDDQFSVERPDGSNFTLKIRSTKLEDSAMYFCASRANRDTEAFFGQGTRLTVV.

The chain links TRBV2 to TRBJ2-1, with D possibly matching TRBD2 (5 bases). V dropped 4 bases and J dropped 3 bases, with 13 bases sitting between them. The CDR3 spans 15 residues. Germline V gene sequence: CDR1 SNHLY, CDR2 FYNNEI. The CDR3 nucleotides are TGTGCCAGCAGTGCGGGGATTAACAGCTACAATGAGCAGTTCTTC. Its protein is CASSAGINSYNEQFF. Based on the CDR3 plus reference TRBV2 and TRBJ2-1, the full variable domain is EPEVTQTPSHQVTQMGQEVILRCVPISNHLYFYWYRQILGQKVEFLVSFYNNEISEKSEIFDDQFSVERPDGSNFTLKIRSTKLEDSAMYFCASSAGINSYNEQFFGPGTRLTVL.

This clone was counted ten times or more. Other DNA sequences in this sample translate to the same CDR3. The CDR3 reads CASSFQGFDTEAFF. Written as DNA, the CDR3 is TGTGCCAGCAGCTTCCAGGGTTTTGACACTGAAGCTTTCTTT. The chain carries TRBV7-2 and TRBJ1-1, with D perhaps matching TRBD1 (5 bases). The CDR3 sequence is 14 residues long. The V end lost 3 bases, the J end lost 3 bases, and 11 bases lay between the germline ends. The germline V gene encodes CDR1 SGHTA and CDR2 FQGNSA.

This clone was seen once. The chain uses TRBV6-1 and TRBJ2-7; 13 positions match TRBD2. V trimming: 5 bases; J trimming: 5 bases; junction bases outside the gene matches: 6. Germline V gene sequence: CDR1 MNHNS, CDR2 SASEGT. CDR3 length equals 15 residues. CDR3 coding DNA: TGTGCCAGCAGTTGGACTAGCGGGAGTTCCGACGAGCAGTACTTC. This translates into CASSWTSGSSDEQYF.

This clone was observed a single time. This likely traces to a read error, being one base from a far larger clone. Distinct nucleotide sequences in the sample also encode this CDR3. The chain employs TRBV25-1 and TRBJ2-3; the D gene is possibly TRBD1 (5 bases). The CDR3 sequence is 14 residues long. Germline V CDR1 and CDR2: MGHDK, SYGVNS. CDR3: CASSSTAPTEPQYF. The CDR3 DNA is TGTGCCAGCAGTTCGACAGCCCCCACCGAGCCGCAGTACTTT.

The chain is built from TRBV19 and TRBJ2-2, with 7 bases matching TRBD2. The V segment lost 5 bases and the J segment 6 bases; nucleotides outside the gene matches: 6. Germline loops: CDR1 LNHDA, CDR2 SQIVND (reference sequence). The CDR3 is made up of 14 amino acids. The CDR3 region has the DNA TGTGCCAGTAGTGTCAAACTAGCGTCCGGGGAGCTGTTTTTT. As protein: CASSVKLASGELFF.

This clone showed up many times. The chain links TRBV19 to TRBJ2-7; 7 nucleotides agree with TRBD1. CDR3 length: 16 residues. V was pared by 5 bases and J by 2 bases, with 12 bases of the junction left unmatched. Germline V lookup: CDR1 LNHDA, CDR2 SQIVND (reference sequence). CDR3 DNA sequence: TGTGCCAGTAGTCCCCGGGGACAGATTACCGCCTACGAGCAGTACTTC. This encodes CASSPRGQITAYEQYF.

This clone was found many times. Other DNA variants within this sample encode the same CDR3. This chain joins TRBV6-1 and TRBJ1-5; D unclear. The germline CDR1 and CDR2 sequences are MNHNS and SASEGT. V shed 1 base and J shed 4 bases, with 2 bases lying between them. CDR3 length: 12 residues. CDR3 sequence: CASSEGNQPQHF. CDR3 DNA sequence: TGTGCCAGCAGTGAAGGGAATCAGCCCCAGCATTTT.

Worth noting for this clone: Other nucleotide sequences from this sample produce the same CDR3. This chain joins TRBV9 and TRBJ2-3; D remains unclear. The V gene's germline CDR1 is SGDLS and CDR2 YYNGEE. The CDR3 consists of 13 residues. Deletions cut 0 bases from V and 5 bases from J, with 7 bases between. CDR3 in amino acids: CASSVGAGDTQYF. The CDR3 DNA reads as TGTGCCAGCAGCGTAGGTGCTGGAGATACGCAGTATTTT.

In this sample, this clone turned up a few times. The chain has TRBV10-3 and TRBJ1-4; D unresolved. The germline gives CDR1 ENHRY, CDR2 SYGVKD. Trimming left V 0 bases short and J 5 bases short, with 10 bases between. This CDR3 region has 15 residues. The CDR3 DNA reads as TGTGCCATCAGTGAGTCGAGCACTAGCAATGAAAAACTGTTTTTT. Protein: CAISESSTSNEKLFF.

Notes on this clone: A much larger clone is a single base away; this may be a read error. CDR3 nucleotides: TGCGCCAGCAGCTTGAGCTCTGGGGCCAACGTCCTGACTTTC. Translation gives CASSLSSGANVLTF. The chain combines TRBV5-1 with TRBJ2-6; no clear D gene. CDR1 SGHRS and CDR2 YFSETQ come from the germline V gene. Trimming cost V 1 base and J 0 bases, with 2 bases left between them. This CDR3 comprises 14 residues.

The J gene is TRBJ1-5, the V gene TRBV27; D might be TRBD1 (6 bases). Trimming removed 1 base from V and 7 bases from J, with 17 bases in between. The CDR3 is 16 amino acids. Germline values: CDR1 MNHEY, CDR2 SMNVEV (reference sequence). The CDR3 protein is CASSLLGGQGNQPQHF. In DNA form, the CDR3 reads TGTGCCAGCAGTTTATTGGGGGGCCAGGGAAACCAGCCCCAGCATTTT.

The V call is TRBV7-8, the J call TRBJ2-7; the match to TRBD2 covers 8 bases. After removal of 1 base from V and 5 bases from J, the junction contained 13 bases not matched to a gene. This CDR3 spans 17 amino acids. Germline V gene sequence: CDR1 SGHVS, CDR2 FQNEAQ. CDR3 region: CASSLVGWREAHNEQYF. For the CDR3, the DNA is TGTGCCAGCAGCTTAGTGGGCTGGCGGGAGGCCCACAACGAGCAGTACTTC.